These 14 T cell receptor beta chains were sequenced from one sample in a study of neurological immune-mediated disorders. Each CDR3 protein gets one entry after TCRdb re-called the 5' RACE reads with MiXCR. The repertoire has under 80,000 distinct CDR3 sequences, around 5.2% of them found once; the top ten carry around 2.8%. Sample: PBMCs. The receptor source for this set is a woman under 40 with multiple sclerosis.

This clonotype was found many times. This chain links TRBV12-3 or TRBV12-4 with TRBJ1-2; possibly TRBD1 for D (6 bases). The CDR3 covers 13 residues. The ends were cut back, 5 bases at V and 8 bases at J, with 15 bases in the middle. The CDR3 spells CASSPTGFGGYTF. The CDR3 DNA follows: TGTGCCAGCAGTCCTACAGGGTTCGGCGGCTACACCTTC.

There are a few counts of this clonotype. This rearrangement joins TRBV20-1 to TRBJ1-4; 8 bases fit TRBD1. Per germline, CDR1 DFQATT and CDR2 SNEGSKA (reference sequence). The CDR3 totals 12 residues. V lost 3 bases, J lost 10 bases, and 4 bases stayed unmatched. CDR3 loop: CSASPGGGKLFF. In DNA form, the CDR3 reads TGCAGTGCTAGTCCAGGGGGCGGAAAACTGTTTTTT.

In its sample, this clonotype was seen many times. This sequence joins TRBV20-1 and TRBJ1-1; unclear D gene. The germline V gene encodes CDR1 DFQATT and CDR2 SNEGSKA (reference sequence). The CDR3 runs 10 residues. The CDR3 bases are TGCAGGGCCAGAGGGACTGAAGCTTTCTTT. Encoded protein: CRARGTEAFF.

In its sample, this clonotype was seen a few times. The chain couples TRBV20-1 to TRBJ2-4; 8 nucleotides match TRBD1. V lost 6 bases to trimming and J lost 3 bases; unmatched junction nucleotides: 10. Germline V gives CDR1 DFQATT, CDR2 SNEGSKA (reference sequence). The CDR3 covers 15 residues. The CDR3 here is CSAGQAPSGKNIQYF. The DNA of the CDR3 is TGCAGTGCGGGACAGGCCCCCTCTGGCAAAAACATTCAGTACTTC.

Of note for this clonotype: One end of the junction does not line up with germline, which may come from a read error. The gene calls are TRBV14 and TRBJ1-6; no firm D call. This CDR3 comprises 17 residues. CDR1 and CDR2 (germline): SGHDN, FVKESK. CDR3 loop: CASSQYGVDSYNSPLNF. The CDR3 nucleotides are TGTGCCAGCAGCCAATACGGGGTGGATTCCTATAATTCACCCCTCAACTTT. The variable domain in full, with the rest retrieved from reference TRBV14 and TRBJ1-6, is EAGVTQFPSHSVIEKGQTVTLRCDPISGHDNLYWYRRVMGKEIKFLLHFVKESKQDESGMPNNRFLAERTGGTYSTLKVQPAELEDSGVYFCASSQYGVDSYNSPLNFGNGTRLTVT.

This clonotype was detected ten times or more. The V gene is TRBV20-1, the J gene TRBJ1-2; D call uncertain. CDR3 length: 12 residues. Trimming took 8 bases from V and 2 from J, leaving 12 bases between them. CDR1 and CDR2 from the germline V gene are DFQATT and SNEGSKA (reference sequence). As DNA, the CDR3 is TGCAGTAGCGCGGCCACCAACTATGGCTACACCTTC. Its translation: CSSAATNYGYTF.

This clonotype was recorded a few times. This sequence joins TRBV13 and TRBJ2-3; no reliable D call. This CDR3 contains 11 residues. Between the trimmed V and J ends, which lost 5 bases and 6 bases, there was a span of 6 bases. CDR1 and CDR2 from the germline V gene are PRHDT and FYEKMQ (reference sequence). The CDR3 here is CASSPGDTQYF. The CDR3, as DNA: TGTGCCAGCAGCCCCGGGGATACGCAGTATTTT. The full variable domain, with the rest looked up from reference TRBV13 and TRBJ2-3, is AAGVIQSPRHLIKEKRETATLKCYPIPRHDTVYWYQQGPGQDPQFLISFYEKMQSDKGSIPDRFSAQQFSDYHSELNMSSLELGDSALYFCASSPGDTQYFGPGTRLTVL.

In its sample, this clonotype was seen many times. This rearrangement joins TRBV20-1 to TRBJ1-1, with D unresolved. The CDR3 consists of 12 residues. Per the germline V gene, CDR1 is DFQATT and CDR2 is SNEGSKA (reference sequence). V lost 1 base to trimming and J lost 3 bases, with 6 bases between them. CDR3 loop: CSARVQYTEAFF. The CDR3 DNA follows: TGCAGTGCTAGAGTTCAATACACTGAAGCTTTCTTT.

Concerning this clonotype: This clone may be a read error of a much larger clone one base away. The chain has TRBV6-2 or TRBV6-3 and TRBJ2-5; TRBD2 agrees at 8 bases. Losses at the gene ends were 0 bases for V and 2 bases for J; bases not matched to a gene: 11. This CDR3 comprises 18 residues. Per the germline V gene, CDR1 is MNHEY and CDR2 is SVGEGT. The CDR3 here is CASSYSHIGTRGQETQYF. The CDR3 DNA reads TGTGCCAGCAGTTACTCACATATCGGGACTAGAGGGCAAGAGACCCAGTACTTC.

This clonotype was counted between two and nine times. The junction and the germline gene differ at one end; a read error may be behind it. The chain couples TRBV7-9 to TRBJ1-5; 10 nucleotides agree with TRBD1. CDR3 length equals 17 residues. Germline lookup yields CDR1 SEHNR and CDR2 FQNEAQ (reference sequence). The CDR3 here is CASSLAVGTGENQPQNF. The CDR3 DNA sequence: TGTGCCAGCAGCTTAGCCGTAGGGACAGGGGAAAATCAGCCCCAGAATTTT.

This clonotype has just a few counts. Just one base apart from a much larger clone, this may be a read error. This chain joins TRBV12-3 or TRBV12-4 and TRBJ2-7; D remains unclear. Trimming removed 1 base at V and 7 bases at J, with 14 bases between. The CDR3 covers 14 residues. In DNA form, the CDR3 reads TGTGCCAGCAGTTTAGGGGCCAGGACCAAAGAGCAGTACTTC. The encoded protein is CASSLGARTKEQYF.

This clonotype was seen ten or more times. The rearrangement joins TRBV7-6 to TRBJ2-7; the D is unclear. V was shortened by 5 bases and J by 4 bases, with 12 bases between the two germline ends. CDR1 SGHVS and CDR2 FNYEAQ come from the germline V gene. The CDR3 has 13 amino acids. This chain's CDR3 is CASSRVGVYEQYF. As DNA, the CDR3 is TGTGCCAGCAGCCGGGTCGGTGTGTACGAGCAGTACTTC.

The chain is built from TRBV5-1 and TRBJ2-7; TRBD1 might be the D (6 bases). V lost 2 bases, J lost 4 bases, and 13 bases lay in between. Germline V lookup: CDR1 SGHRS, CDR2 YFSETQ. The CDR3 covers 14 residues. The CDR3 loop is CASSFRGYTYEQYF. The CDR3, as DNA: TGCGCCAGCAGCTTCAGGGGTTATACGTACGAGCAGTACTTC.

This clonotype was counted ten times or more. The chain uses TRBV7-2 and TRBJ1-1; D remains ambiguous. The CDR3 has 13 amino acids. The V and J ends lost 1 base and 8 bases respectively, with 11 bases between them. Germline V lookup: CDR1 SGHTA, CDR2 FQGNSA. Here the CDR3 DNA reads TGTGCCAGCAGCTTAGGGACCTTCTCAGAAGCTTTCTTT. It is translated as CASSLGTFSEAFF.